This T cell receptor (beta chain) was documented in a study of T cell responses to AZD1222 COVID-19 vaccine. Measured with immunoSEQ multiplex PCR; TCRdb has only the in-frame clones, and not every one. Seen here are 83,000 or so clones, roughly 90% observed once, and the top ten hold roughly 5.1%. Study-wide results and caveats: Donors were largely white British and mainly female; clonal diversity was possibly underestimated. The study found Spike-specific TCR breadth and depth rose after two AZD1222 doses. Within unmutated variant regions lay the reported targets of nearly half of spike-specific TCRs. All repertoire sampling was performed exclusively after the peak T cell response.

The V end lost 5 bases, the J end lost 10 bases, and 12 bases lay between the germline ends. Germline V gives CDR1 MNHEY, CDR2 SVGAGI. The CDR3 is made up of 12 amino acids. Comment on this clone: Its antigen is not identified.

The TCR was taken from an adult in good health. The J gene is TRBJ2-1, the V gene TRBV6-5; weak D call: TRBD2 (5 bases). Sequences were derived from peripheral blood, sampled on day 0 of MenACWY control vaccination. CDR3 region: CASSNGLGEQFF. CDR3 coding DNA: TGTGCCAGCAGTAACGGACTCGGGGAGCAGTTCTTC.